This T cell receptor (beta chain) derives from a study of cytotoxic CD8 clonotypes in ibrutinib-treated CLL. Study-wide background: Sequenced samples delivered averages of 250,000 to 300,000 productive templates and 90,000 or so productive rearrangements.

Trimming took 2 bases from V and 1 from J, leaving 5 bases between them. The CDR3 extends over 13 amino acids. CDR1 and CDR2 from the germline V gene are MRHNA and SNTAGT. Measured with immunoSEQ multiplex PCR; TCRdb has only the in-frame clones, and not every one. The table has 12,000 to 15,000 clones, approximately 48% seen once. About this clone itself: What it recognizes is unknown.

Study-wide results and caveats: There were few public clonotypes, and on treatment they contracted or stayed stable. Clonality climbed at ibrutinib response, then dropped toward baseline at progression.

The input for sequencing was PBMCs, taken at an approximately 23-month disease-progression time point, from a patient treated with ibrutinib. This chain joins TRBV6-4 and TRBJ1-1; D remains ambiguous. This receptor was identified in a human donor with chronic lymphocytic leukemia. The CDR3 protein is CASSDRENTEAFF. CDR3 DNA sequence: TGTGCCAGCAGTGACAGAGAGAACACTGAAGCTTTCTTT.